This T cell receptor (beta chain) derives from a study of neoadjuvant anti-PD-1 for oral cavity cancer. On the study more broadly: Most patients had three to four biweekly doses of 3 mg/kg nivolumab before resection.

Whole-study results and caveats: Only three patients per response group were TCR-analyzed; validation needed.

These oral cavity squamous cell carcinomas were HPV-negative and locally advanced. Worth noting for this clone: Its specificity is not known.

CDR1 and CDR2 from the germline V gene are LNHNV and YYDKDF (reference sequence). With 0 bases removed from V and 8 bases from J, the gap between germline ends came to 13 bases. This CDR3 is built from 15 residues. Repertoires were generated with immunoSEQ multiplex PCR, while TCRdb's copy carries only in-frame clones and drops some. The table includes approximately 37,000 clones, roughly 89% detected once. The input for sequencing was PBMCs, taken before nivolumab (anti-PD-1) treatment. V gene TRBV15 combines with J gene TRBJ1-4, with a weak D call TRBD1 (6 bases). The source is a person aged 35 to 85 with oral cavity squamous cell carcinoma. The CDR3 nucleotides are TGTGCCACCAGCAGAGATCGGGGGGCGGGAGAAAAACTGTTTTTT. It encodes CATSRDRGAGEKLFF. The full variable domain, rest sourced from reference TRBV15 and TRBJ1-4, is DAMVIQNPRYQVTQFGKPVTLSCSQTLNHNVMYWYQQKSSQAPKLLFHYYDKDFNNEADTPDNFQSRRPNTSFCFLDIRSPGLGDTAMYLCATSRDRGAGEKLFFGSGTQLSVL.